The 2 T cell receptor beta chains in this list originate from one sample, sequenced in a study of cytomegalovirus exposure and HLA in healthy donors. PCR employed 60 Vbeta and 13 Jbeta primers. The table came from immunoSEQ multiplex PCR; TCRdb's copy has only in-frame clones and leaves some out. The data contain around 180,000 clones, over 60% of them seen just once; the ten biggest clones take up more than 1.3%. The source material was PBMCs. These receptors all come from a girl aged 5 to 17 in good health and CMV-seronegative.

The V gene is TRBV4-2, the J gene TRBJ1-2; 7 bases are shared with TRBD1. CDR1 is LGHNA, CDR2 YNFKEQ, per germline. The CDR3 length is 15 residues. With 0 bases clipped from V and 5 bases from J, the junction kept 6 bases outside the gene matches. CDR3 region: CASSQESGGLYGYTF. The CDR3 bases are TGTGCCAGCAGCCAAGAGTCAGGGGGTTTGTATGGCTACACCTTC.

This chain connects TRBV6-6 to TRBJ2-1, with TRBD2 matching over 12 bases. The CDR3 has 15 amino acids. Germline CDR1 MNHNY, CDR2 SVGAGI (reference sequence). Unmatched junction bases numbered 6, after V lost 2 bases and J lost 10 bases. Here the CDR3 reads CASSYGSLAGGEQFF. As DNA, the CDR3 is TGTGCCAGCAGTTACGGCTCGCTAGCGGGGGGGGAGCAGTTCTTC.